These 8 T cell receptor beta chains originate from one sample sequenced in a study of CD4 T cells in relation to SARS-CoV-2 and coronaviruses. Unexposed donor CD4+ T cells date from about 2011-2018, before the COVID-19 pandemic. CD4+ T cells were isolated from the cells after more than nine days of culture. Profiled with immunoSEQ multiplex PCR; TCRdb holds only in-frame clones, not every one. This sample has 20,000 to 25,000 clones, with around four fifths found just once. Their target antigens are unknown. The sequencing input was CD4+ T cells from PBMCs, cultured in vitro. The receptors were sampled from a human donor in good health.

The chain combines TRBV10-3 with TRBJ2-3, with 8 bases aligning to TRBD2. This CDR3 spans 15 amino acids. Germline trimming cut 5 bases from V and 4 bases from J; bases unmatched to any gene: 8. The germline V gene has CDR1 ENHRY and CDR2 SYGVKD. Written as DNA, the CDR3 is TGTGCCATCAGTTCCCGCAGCGGGAGTGCAGATACGCAGTATTTT. Translated: CAISSRSGSADTQYF.

The chain recombines TRBV27 with TRBJ2-7; 8 bases map to TRBD1. The CDR3 sequence is 16 residues long. V shed 2 bases and J 1 base; nucleotides not matched to a gene: 7. Germline V gene sequence: CDR1 MNHEY, CDR2 SMNVEV (reference sequence). In DNA, the CDR3 is TGTGCCAGCAGTTTAGGTGGACAGGGCCGGTCCTACGAGCAGTACTTC. It is translated as CASSLGGQGRSYEQYF.

This clone was detected only once. The chain recombines TRBV18 with TRBJ1-1; a weak D match, TRBD1 (6 bases). Germline V CDR1 and CDR2: KGHSH, LQKENI. The CDR3 sequence is 15 residues long. Deletions cut 1 base from V and 0 bases from J, with 9 bases between. CDR3 sequence reads: CASSPRRQVNTEAFF. The CDR3 DNA is TGTGCCAGCTCACCACGTCGACAGGTGAACACTGAAGCTTTCTTT.

This chain links TRBV28 with TRBJ2-2; the D gene is possibly TRBD2 (5 bases). CDR1 MDHEN and CDR2 SYDVKM come from the germline V gene. Trimming took 1 base from V and 6 from J, leaving 9 bases between them. The CDR3 runs to 14 residues. CDR3 in DNA: TGTGCCAGCAGTTTATTCTGGGAGCCCGGGGAGCTGTTTTTT. Protein product: CASSLFWEPGELFF.

The chain uses TRBV3-1 (or the pseudogene TRBV3-2) and TRBJ2-7; D gene ambiguous. Trimming cost V 0 bases and J 7 bases, with 13 bases left between them. The CDR3 extends over 14 amino acids. CDR1 is LGHDT, CDR2 YNNKEL, per germline (reference sequence). The CDR3 coding sequence is TGTGCCAGCAGCCAAGATGAAGCCCTCGGGGAGCAGTACTTC. Its protein product is CASSQDEALGEQYF.

The chain combines TRBV5-1 with TRBJ2-7, with TRBD1 matching 9 bases. V gave up 6 bases and J gave up 6 bases; unmatched junction bases: 10. There are 14 residues in the CDR3. The germline gives CDR1 SGHRS, CDR2 YFSETQ. In nucleotides, the CDR3 is TGCGCCAGCAAGTGGGGACAGGGAATGGGCGAGCAGTACTTC. This gives the protein CASKWGQGMGEQYF.

A single count supports this clone. The V and J genes are TRBV12-3 or TRBV12-4 and TRBJ1-5; D might be TRBD1 (6 bases). V was trimmed by 5 bases and J by 4 bases, leaving 9 bases between them. CDR3 length equals 13 residues. CDR3 protein: CASSQGGNQPQHF. Written as DNA, the CDR3 is TGTGCCAGCAGTCAAGGGGGGAATCAGCCCCAGCATTTT.

This clone has only a few counts. The V gene is TRBV19, the J gene TRBJ2-2; D is undetermined. V lost 4 bases to trimming and J lost 7 bases, with 7 bases between them. The CDR3 consists of 12 residues. The germline gives CDR1 LNHDA, CDR2 SQIVND (reference sequence). The CDR3 nucleotides are TGTGCCAGTAGTAATTCCGGCGGGGAGCTGTTTTTT. Translation gives CASSNSGGELFF.